These T cell receptor beta chains were read from a single sample in a study of blood T cells in healthy people across ages. One entry per CDR3 protein results from TCRdb running MiXCR on the 5' RACE reads. The sample lists 1 million or so distinct CDR3 sequences; 40% to 55% were seen once. Material: blood. These receptor sequences come from a woman aged 55-75 years in good health. Both conserved end residues are part of each CDR3. Each record gives: clone size, J gene, D gene, V gene, CDR3 protein, CDR3 DNA. A D gene is named only where the DNA matches it firmly. Part of the rows lack a size; the others show once, few, many or a class for expanded clones.

NA	TRBJ2-3	NA	TRBV12-5	CASGLQVGISTDTQYF	TGTGCTAGTGGTTTGCAGGTGGGGATCAGCACAGATACGCAGTATTTT
NA	TRBJ2-7	NA	TRBV29-1	CSVEGVGSSSGAGYYEQYF	TGCAGCGTTGAAGGAGTAGGGAGCTCGTCGGGAGCGGGCTACTACGAGCAGTACTTC
few	TRBJ2-7	NA	TRBV3-1	CASSPTNSYEQYF	TGTGCCAGCAGCCCCACGAACTCCTACGAGCAGTACTTC
NA	TRBJ1-5	NA	TRBV2	CASSTGMNQPQHF	TGTGCCAGCAGTACAGGGATGAATCAGCCCCAGCATTTT
NA	TRBJ1-4	NA	TRBV7-2	CASSLAGGTNEKLFF	TGTGCCAGCAGCTTAGCAGGGGGGACTAATGAAAAACTGTTTTTT
NA	TRBJ2-3	TRBD2	TRBV20-1	CSADPPRTSEFLTDTQYF	TGCAGTGCAGACCCCCCGCGGACTAGCGAGTTCCTCACAGATACGCAGTATTTT
NA	TRBJ2-1	NA	TRBV12-3/TRBV12-4	CASQTSYWNEQFF	TGTGCCAGCCAGACTAGTTATTGGAATGAGCAGTTCTTC
few	TRBJ1-4	NA	TRBV29-1	CSVEDPGSKEKLFF	TGCAGCGTTGAAGATCCGGGGTCAAAGGAAAAACTGTTTTTT
many	TRBJ2-3	TRBD2	TRBV7-9	CASTRSGTTDTQYF	TGTGCCAGCACCCGGAGCGGGACGACAGATACGCAGTATTTT
few	TRBJ2-5	NA	TRBV27	CASSLAGPTTGQYF	TGTGCCAGCAGTTTGGCGGGACCTACTACGGGGCAGTACTTC
few	TRBJ2-6	NA	TRBV6-5	CASSYSSTGANVLTF	TGTGCCAGCAGTTACTCAAGTACTGGGGCCAACGTCCTGACTTTC
few	TRBJ2-5	TRBD2	TRBV9	CASSVASGGRETQYF	TGTGCCAGCAGCGTAGCCTCGGGAGGGAGGGAGACCCAGTACTTC
NA	TRBJ2-7	NA	TRBV5-1	CASSLGYGSYEQYF	TGCGCCAGCAGCCTCGGCTATGGCTCCTACGAGCAGTACTTC
NA	TRBJ2-7	NA	TRBV7-2	CASSLVSWGQEQYF	TGTGCCAGCAGCTTAGTGTCCTGGGGGCAAGAGCAGTACTTC
NA	TRBJ1-2	NA	TRBV3-1	CASSVLWYGYTF	TGTGCCAGCAGCGTCCTGTGGTATGGCTACACCTTC
NA	TRBJ2-5	NA	TRBV10-2	CASSEPGPKKETQYF	TGCGCCAGCAGTGAGCCGGGACCTAAGAAAGAGACCCAGTACTTC
few	TRBJ1-4	TRBD1	TRBV7-9	CASSSKQGAEATNEKLFF	TGTGCCAGCAGCTCGAAACAGGGGGCCGAGGCAACTAATGAAAAACTGTTTTTT
NA	TRBJ1-2	NA	TRBV6-1	CASSPHGGNYGYTF	TGTGCCAGCAGCCCCCACGGGGGGAACTATGGCTACACCTTC
NA	TRBJ2-4	NA	TRBV5-1	CASSLLSGRGAKNIQYF	TGCGCCAGCAGCTTGTTGTCCGGGAGAGGGGCCAAAAACATTCAGTACTTC
few	TRBJ2-6	NA	TRBV20-1	CSAQGFGSGANVLTF	TGCAGTGCCCAGGGATTTGGCTCTGGGGCCAACGTCCTGACTTTC
few	TRBJ2-3	NA	TRBV2	CARLEADTQYF	TGTGCCAGACTAGAGGCAGATACGCAGTATTTT
few	TRBJ1-1	NA	TRBV5-6	CASSRLDSQPNTEAFF	TGTGCCAGCAGCAGATTGGACAGCCAACCGAACACTGAAGCTTTCTTT
few	TRBJ2-7	TRBD1	TRBV27	CASSLAPGQGFYEQYF	TGTGCCAGCAGTTTGGCCCCGGGACAGGGATTTTACGAGCAGTACTTC
NA	TRBJ2-7	NA	TRBV6-2/TRBV6-3	CASSYEAGIRRSSYEQYF	TGTGCCAGCAGTTACGAAGCGGGCATACGAAGAAGCTCCTACGAGCAGTACTTC
NA	TRBJ1-2	TRBD1	TRBV25-1	CASSVTQGAGGYTF	TGTGCCAGCAGTGTGACACAGGGGGCGGGTGGCTACACCTTC
few	TRBJ2-1	TRBD1	TRBV29-1	CSVELDRVNEQFF	TGCAGCGTTGAACTGGACAGGGTCAATGAGCAGTTCTTC
NA	TRBJ2-1	NA	TRBV7-3	CASSLAGTKENEQFF	TGTGCCAGCAGCCTCGCCGGGACAAAAGAGAATGAGCAGTTCTTC
few	TRBJ1-2	TRBD1	TRBV3-1	CASSQDAGTAYGYTF	TGTGCCAGCAGCCAGGACGCCGGGACAGCCTATGGCTACACCTTC
NA	TRBJ2-5	NA	TRBV6-5	CASSYFGNQETQYF	TGTGCCAGCAGTTACTTTGGGAACCAAGAGACCCAGTACTTC